These 31 T cell receptor beta chains were all obtained from the same sample, sequenced in a study of CD8+CD57+ T cells in acquired aplastic anemia. It was genomic DNA that served as the template for profiling TCR beta VDJ and CDR3. TCRdb reprocessed the reads with MiXCR, giving one entry per CDR3 protein. The table shows 160,000 or so distinct CDR3 sequences, with about 45% occurring only once. Patients chosen for sequencing had CD8+CD57+ cells that had expanded, as shown by flow cytometry. The sample was sorted CD4+, CD8+, or CD8+CD57+ T cells (not recorded which) from PBMCs. The source is a human donor with aplastic anemia.

The V call is TRBV20-1, the J call TRBJ2-3; 10 nucleotides agree with TRBD2. CDR1 DFQATT and CDR2 SNEGSKA come from the germline V gene (reference sequence). V was clipped by 6 bases and J by 4 bases; unmatched bases: 1. CDR3 length equals 12 residues. The CDR3 loop is CSAGTSADTQYF. The CDR3 DNA reads TGCAGTGCGGGGACTAGCGCAGATACGCAGTATTTT.

The CDR3 here is CSAQGRSTDTQYF. The CDR3 region has the DNA TGCAGTGCCCAAGGTCGTAGCACAGATACGCAGTATTTT. The chain couples TRBV20-1 to TRBJ2-3, with D hard to call. The CDR3 runs 13 residues. The germline V gene has CDR1 DFQATT and CDR2 SNEGSKA (reference sequence). V lost 6 bases to trimming and J lost 0 bases, with 10 bases between them.

This clonotype appeared once. V is TRBV29-1 and J is TRBJ2-3; 9 positions agree with TRBD1. The CDR3 is made up of 14 amino acids. With V trimmed by 8 bases and J by 4 bases, 10 bases remained unmatched. The V gene's germline CDR1 is SQVTM and CDR2 ANQGSEA. The CDR3, as DNA: TGCAGCTTTTTGGGACAGGGTATTTCAGATACGCAGTATTTT. Translation: CSFLGQGISDTQYF.

The table lists this clonotype with many counts. As DNA, the CDR3 is TGTGCCAGCAGCTCCTGGACAGGAGGTGCGGAGACCCAGTACTTC. Its protein product is CASSSWTGGAETQYF. The chain has TRBV7-8 and TRBJ2-5; 7 bases match TRBD1. The CDR3 is 15 amino acids. The V and J ends lost 4 bases and 5 bases, in that order; junction bases with no gene match: 10. Germline CDR1 and CDR2: SGHVS and FQNEAQ. Complete variable domain (other parts from reference TRBV7-8 and TRBJ2-5): GAGVSQSPRYKVAKRGQDVALRCDPISGHVSLFWYQQALGQGPEFLTYFQNEAQLDKSGLPSDRFFAERPEGSVSTLKIQRTQQEDSAVYLCASSSWTGGAETQYFGPGTRLLVL.

The rearrangement uses TRBV18 and TRBJ2-7; D is tentatively TRBD1 or TRBD2 (6 bases each). The V gene lost 5 bases and the J gene lost 4 bases, with 18 bases spanning the gap. In germline, CDR1 is KGHSH, CDR2 LQKENI. This CDR3 is built from 15 residues. CDR3 protein: CASSKGGDQTYEQYF. DNA of the CDR3: TGTGCCAGCTCAAAGGGGGGAGACCAAACGTACGAGCAGTACTTC.

The J gene is TRBJ2-1, the V gene TRBV24-1; TRBD1 or TRBD2 may be the D gene (5 bases each). Trimming removed 2 bases from V and 7 bases from J, with 17 bases in between. In germline, CDR1 is KGHDR, CDR2 SFDVKD. The CDR3 is 16 residues long. This chain's CDR3 is CATSDSRVRGTNEQFF. The CDR3 nucleotides read TGTGCCACCAGTGATTCCAGGGTGAGGGGTACGAATGAGCAGTTCTTC.

The rearrangement links TRBV11-2 to TRBJ2-1; TRBD2 matches 13 bases. Germline CDR1 and CDR2: SGHAT and FQNNGV. V was pared by 5 bases and J by 1 base, with 8 bases of the junction left unmatched. This CDR3 spans 18 amino acids. The CDR3 spells CASSTRTSGRGSYNEQFF. The CDR3, as DNA: TGTGCCAGCAGCACCCGGACTAGCGGGAGAGGGTCCTACAATGAGCAGTTCTTC.

In this sample, this clonotype turned up many times. The genes are TRBV20-1 and TRBJ2-7; D may be TRBD1 or TRBD2 (5 bases each). Germline values: CDR1 DFQATT, CDR2 SNEGSKA (reference sequence). This CDR3 contains 15 residues. Trimming cost V 4 bases and J 7 bases, with 23 bases left between them. CDR3 region: CSANMPSRGEREQYF. In DNA, the CDR3 is TGCAGTGCTAATATGCCCTCGAGGGGCGAGCGGGAGCAGTACTTC.

This clonotype was recorded only once. The genes are TRBV10-3 and TRBJ1-4; D uncertain. Germline V gene lookup returns CDR1 ENHRY and CDR2 SYGVKD. Trimming stripped 0 bases from V and 4 bases from J, with 6 bases between. The CDR3 contains 14 residues. CDR3 amino acids: CAISESRDNEKLFF. The CDR3 bases are TGTGCCATCAGTGAGTCCCGGGATAATGAAAAACTGTTTTTT.

This clonotype was counted many times. This chain connects TRBV4-3 to TRBJ1-5; no clear D. The CDR3 extends over 15 amino acids. V shed 2 bases and J shed 2 bases, with 10 bases lying between them. Germline CDR1 reads LGHNA; CDR2 reads YSLEER. The CDR3 reads CASSQSRAGNQPQHF. CDR3 coding DNA: TGCGCCAGCAGCCAATCCCGGGCCGGCAATCAGCCCCAGCATTTT.

Comment on this clonotype: A junction end diverges from the germline sequence, so it may reflect a read error. The chain links TRBV3-1 to TRBJ2-2; D possibly corresponds to TRBD2 (6 bases). Germline V lookup: CDR1 LGHDT, CDR2 YNNKEL (reference sequence). This CDR3 has 14 amino acids. This chain's CDR3 is CASSPKVLVAELLF. CDR3 in DNA: TGTGCCAGCAGCCCCAAGGTCCTAGTAGCGGAGCTGCTTTTT.

There are a few counts of this clonotype. This chain links TRBV7-9 with TRBJ1-2; no clear D. The CDR3 sequence is 13 residues long. V shed 5 bases and J shed 4 bases, with 11 bases lying between them. Germline loops: CDR1 SEHNR, CDR2 FQNEAQ (reference sequence). CDR3 coding DNA: TGTGCCAGCAGCACAAGGGAGGCCTATGGCTACACCTTC. Encoded protein: CASSTREAYGYTF.

This clonotype was recorded at least ten times. The gene calls are TRBV28 and TRBJ2-5; TRBD2 matches 7 bases. This CDR3 is built from 14 residues. J was trimmed by 4 bases and V by 5 bases; bases with no gene match: 7. Germline lookup yields CDR1 MDHEN and CDR2 SYDVKM. CDR3 bases: TGTGCCAGCAGTCCCGGACTAGTCCGAGAGACCCAGTACTTC. Translating it yields CASSPGLVRETQYF.

This rearrangement joins TRBV29-1 to TRBJ2-7, with 8 bases aligning to TRBD1. The ends lost 5 bases at V and 6 bases at J; junction bases unmatched: 9. The CDR3 is made up of 13 amino acids. Germline loops: CDR1 SQVTM, CDR2 ANQGSEA. DNA for the CDR3: TGCAGCGTTTCCCGGACAGGGCCCCCCGAGCAGTACTTC. This codes for CSVSRTGPPEQYF.

This clonotype has more than one count but fewer than ten. The chain uses TRBV19 and TRBJ2-7; no clear D gene. Between the trimmed V and J ends, which lost 5 bases and 2 bases, there was a span of 10 bases. There are 13 residues in the CDR3. The germline V gene encodes CDR1 LNHDA and CDR2 SQIVND (reference sequence). The CDR3 region has the DNA TGTGCCAGTAGTCCCCGGACCGCCTACGAGCAGTACTTC. Amino acids: CASSPRTAYEQYF.

This clonotype was recorded a few times. V usage is TRBV10-3 and J usage is TRBJ2-1; D possibly uses TRBD1 or TRBD2 (6 bases each). This CDR3 spans 15 amino acids. Germline V CDR1 and CDR2: ENHRY, SYGVKD. The germline V and J ends were trimmed by 5 bases and 2 bases, with 13 bases remaining between them. This CDR3 reads CAISFGGATYNEQFF. The CDR3 DNA is TGTGCCATCAGTTTCGGGGGCGCGACCTACAATGAGCAGTTCTTC.

The chain recombines TRBV2 with TRBJ2-3; D gene uncertain. This CDR3 is built from 13 residues. Germline CDR1 is SNHLY and CDR2 is FYNNEI. V was cut by 5 bases and J by 4 bases, with 10 bases left in between. This chain's CDR3 is CASSPQRPDTQYF. The CDR3 bases are TGTGCCAGCAGTCCGCAACGTCCAGATACGCAGTATTTT.

This clonotype was seen at least ten times. This chain links TRBV7-3 with TRBJ2-1; D unresolved. Per the germline V gene, CDR1 is SGHTA and CDR2 is FQGTGA. The germline V and J ends were trimmed by 0 bases and 5 bases, with 11 bases remaining between them. There are 15 residues in the CDR3. DNA for the CDR3: TGTGCCAGCAGCTTAACAAGGGCTTCGGACAATGAGCAGTTCTTC. Translation: CASSLTRASDNEQFF.

For this clonotype: An end of the junction differs from the germline gene, which may be a read error. J is TRBJ2-1 and V is TRBV10-3; 9 bases agree with TRBD2. This CDR3 comprises 15 residues. The germline gives CDR1 ENHRY, CDR2 SYGVKD. The chain's CDR3 is CASSFSGSAYNEQFF. CDR3 bases: TGTGCCAGCAGTTTTAGCGGGAGCGCGTACAATGAGCAGTTCTTC.

V usage is TRBV15 and J usage is TRBJ1-6, with a tentative D call TRBD1 (5 bases). In germline, CDR1 is LNHNV, CDR2 YYDKDF (reference sequence). V gave up 3 bases and J gave up 8 bases, with 11 bases separating them. CDR3 length equals 14 residues. CDR3 DNA sequence: TGTGCCACCAGCAGCTTGACAGCAGATTCACCCCTCCACTTT. Translating gives CATSSLTADSPLHF.

This clonotype was observed at least ten times. The chain links TRBV7-9 to TRBJ2-1; 7 bases are a match to TRBD2. From germline, CDR1 is SEHNR and CDR2 FQNEAQ (reference sequence). V lost 0 bases to trimming and J lost 7 bases; unmatched junction nucleotides: 9. The CDR3 is 16 residues long. Here the CDR3 DNA reads TGTGCCAGCAGCTTAGCGCTAGCGGAAAAACCAAATGAGCAGTTCTTC. Its protein product is CASSLALAEKPNEQFF.

Concerning this clonotype itself: One end of the junction varies from germline; a read error may be responsible. The chain recombines TRBV29-1 with TRBJ2-1, with 8 bases fitting TRBD2. The length of the CDR3 is 14 residues. From germline, CDR1 is SQVTM and CDR2 ANQGSEA. This CDR3 reads CAWRSGSSYSEQFF. The CDR3 region has the DNA TGTGCCTGGAGAAGCGGGAGCTCCTACAGTGAGCAGTTCTTC.

The sample holds many counts of this clonotype. V usage is TRBV7-9 and J usage is TRBJ1-2; no definite D call. The V and J ends lost 5 bases and 4 bases respectively, with 17 bases between them. The germline V gene encodes CDR1 SEHNR and CDR2 FQNEAQ (reference sequence). This CDR3 region has 15 residues. CDR3 nucleotide sequence: TGTGCCAGCAGCATAACGGGTCCTCGGGCCTATGGCTACACCTTC. Encoded protein: CASSITGPRAYGYTF.

This chain connects TRBV2 to TRBJ2-6; D ambiguous. The V gene lost 3 bases and the J gene lost 1 base, with 16 bases spanning the gap. Germline CDR1 SNHLY, CDR2 FYNNEI. The CDR3 is made up of 18 amino acids. CDR3 loop: CASSEARALGSGANVLTF. In DNA form, the CDR3 reads TGTGCCAGCAGTGAGGCTAGAGCCCTGGGTTCTGGGGCCAACGTCCTGACTTTC. Full variable domain (rest looked up from reference TRBV2 and TRBJ2-6): EPEVTQTPSHQVTQMGQEVILRCVPISNHLYFYWYRQILGQKVEFLVSFYNNEISEKSEIFDDQFSVERPDGSNFTLKIRSTKLEDSAMYFCASSEARALGSGANVLTFGAGSRLTVL.

This clonotype was picked up many times. This chain uses TRBV2 with TRBJ2-7, with 9 positions matching TRBD2. The CDR3 is made up of 14 amino acids. The V segment lost 8 bases and the J segment 2 bases; nucleotides outside the gene matches: 7. CDR1 and CDR2 from the germline V gene are SNHLY and FYNNEI. The CDR3 is CASLLAGGTYEQYF. DNA of the CDR3: TGTGCCAGCCTGCTGGCGGGAGGGACCTACGAGCAGTACTTC. Based on the CDR3 plus reference TRBV2 and TRBJ2-7, the full variable domain is EPEVTQTPSHQVTQMGQEVILRCVPISNHLYFYWYRQILGQKVEFLVSFYNNEISEKSEIFDDQFSVERPDGSNFTLKIRSTKLEDSAMYFCASLLAGGTYEQYFGPGTRLTVT.

This clonotype has a handful of counts. The V and J genes are TRBV10-3 and TRBJ1-3, with D uncertain. From germline, CDR1 is ENHRY and CDR2 SYGVKD. The germline V and J ends were trimmed by 2 bases and 3 bases, with 14 bases remaining between them. This CDR3 spans 16 amino acids. CDR3 in amino acids: CAISEAGLALGNTIYF. The CDR3 nucleotides read TGTGCCATCAGTGAGGCGGGCCTCGCTCTTGGAAACACCATATATTTT.

Many counts were recorded for this clonotype. This sequence joins TRBV15 and TRBJ1-6; D remains ambiguous. The CDR3 is 15 residues long. Trimming took 0 bases from V and 0 from J, leaving 3 bases between them. Germline values: CDR1 LNHNV, CDR2 YYDKDF (reference sequence). The CDR3 sequence is CATSRESSYNSPLHF. Written as DNA, the CDR3 is TGTGCCACCAGCAGAGAATCCTCCTATAATTCACCCCTCCACTTT.

This clonotype was recorded many times. The chain carries TRBV5-8 and TRBJ2-1; perhaps D is TRBD1 or TRBD2 (6 bases each). Trimming shortened V by 0 bases and J by 9 bases, and 13 bases separated the two germline ends. This CDR3 region has 14 residues. CDR1 SGHTS and CDR2 YDEGEE come from the germline V gene. In nucleotides, the CDR3 is TGTGCCAGCAGCTTGGTCCGGGGGCACTTTGAGCAGTTCTTC. Its protein is CASSLVRGHFEQFF.

This clonotype was picked up many times. Here the CDR3 reads CASSPDIGETQYF. CDR3 in DNA: TGTGCCAGCAGCCCAGACATCGGAGAGACCCAGTACTTC. This chain joins TRBV5-6 and TRBJ2-5; D remains unclear. Germline V gene sequence: CDR1 SGHDT, CDR2 YYEEEE. Trimming removed 4 bases at V and 4 bases at J, with 11 bases between. This CDR3 contains 13 residues.

This chain joins TRBV15 and TRBJ1-4; D remains unclear. V lost 4 bases and J lost 1, with 10 bases in between. The CDR3 loop spans 15 amino acids. CDR1 is LNHNV, CDR2 YYDKDF, per germline (reference sequence). The CDR3 spells CATSMAVGTNEKLFF. In nucleotides, the CDR3 is TGTGCCACCAGCATGGCAGTGGGAACTAATGAAAAACTGTTTTTT.

The chain is built from TRBV5-5 and TRBJ2-3; no definite D call. V lost 9 bases and J 0 bases, leaving 11 bases between the germline ends. Per the germline V gene, CDR1 is SGHKS and CDR2 is YYEKEE (reference sequence). The CDR3 covers 13 residues. CDR3 nucleotides: TGTGCCACCAGTCAAGGGAGCACAGATACGCAGTATTTT. This encodes CATSQGSTDTQYF. The variable domain in full, with the rest retrieved from reference TRBV5-5 and TRBJ2-3, is DAGVTQSPTHLIKTRGQQVTLRCSPISGHKSVSWYQQVLGQGPQFIFQYYEKEERGRGNFPDRFSARQFPNYSSELNVNALLLGDSALYLCATSQGSTDTQYFGPGTRLTVL.